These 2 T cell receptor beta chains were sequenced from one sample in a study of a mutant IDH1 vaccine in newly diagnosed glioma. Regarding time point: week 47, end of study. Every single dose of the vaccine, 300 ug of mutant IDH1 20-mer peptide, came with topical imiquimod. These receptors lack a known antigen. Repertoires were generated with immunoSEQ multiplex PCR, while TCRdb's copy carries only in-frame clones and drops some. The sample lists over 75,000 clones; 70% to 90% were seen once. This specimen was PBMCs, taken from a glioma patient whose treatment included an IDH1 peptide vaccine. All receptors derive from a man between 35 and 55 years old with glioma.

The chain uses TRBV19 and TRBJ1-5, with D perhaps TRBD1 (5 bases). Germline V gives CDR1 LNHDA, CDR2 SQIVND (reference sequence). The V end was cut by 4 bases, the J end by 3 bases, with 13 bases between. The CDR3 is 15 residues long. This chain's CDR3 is CASSTGTGYNQPQHF. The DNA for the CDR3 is TGTGCCAGTAGTACCGGGACTGGATACAATCAGCCCCAGCATTTT.

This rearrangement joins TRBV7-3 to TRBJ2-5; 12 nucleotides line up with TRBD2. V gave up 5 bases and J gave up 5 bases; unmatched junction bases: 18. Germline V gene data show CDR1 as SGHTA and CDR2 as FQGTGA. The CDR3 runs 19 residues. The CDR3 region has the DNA TGTGCCAGCAGCCCCTCGGTGGGGCTAGCGGGAGGGTTGATGGAGACCCAGTACTTC. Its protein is CASSPSVGLAGGLMETQYF.